These 26 T cell receptor beta chains originate from one sample sequenced in a study of blood T cells in healthy people across ages. The use of a sample-barcoded 5' primer and a J-beta primer mix characterized a second PCR of roughly 6 to 11 cycles. Via MiXCR, TCRdb re-called the 5' RACE reads, giving one row per CDR3 protein. The sample carries about 1.4 million distinct CDR3 sequences, 55% to 75% recorded once. Sequenced input: blood. Receptor source: a man aged 18 to 35 in good health.

The chain links TRBV7-9 to TRBJ2-1, with 13 bases lining up with TRBD2. This CDR3 spans 17 amino acids. V lost 5 bases, J lost 4 bases, and 8 bases stayed unmatched. Germline assignment: CDR1 SEHNR and CDR2 FQNEAQ (reference sequence). CDR3 in DNA: TGTGCCAGCAGCCCTTACTCGGGACTAGCGGGGTACAATGAGCAGTTCTTC. This gives the protein CASSPYSGLAGYNEQFF.

The chain joins TRBV27 to TRBJ2-7, with a weak D call TRBD1 (5 bases). Trimming cost V 5 bases and J 3 bases, with 14 bases left between them. The CDR3 loop spans 14 amino acids. Germline CDR1 and CDR2: MNHEY and SMNVEV (reference sequence). CDR3 protein: CASSLHRWGYEQYF. The CDR3 DNA follows: TGTGCCAGCAGTCTTCACAGGTGGGGCTACGAGCAGTACTTC.

The chain joins TRBV4-1 to TRBJ2-7; maybe TRBD2 (6 bases). Germline V gene lookup returns CDR1 MGHRA and CDR2 YSYEKL. V was clipped by 0 bases and J by 1 base, with 10 bases between them. CDR3 length: 15 residues. Here the CDR3 reads CASSQEDYDSYEQYF. The CDR3 DNA reads as TGCGCCAGCAGCCAAGAGGACTACGATTCCTACGAGCAGTACTTC.

This chain's CDR3 is CAIDSWETQYF. The CDR3 region has the DNA TGCGCAATTGACTCTTGGGAGACCCAGTACTTC. The rearrangement joins TRBV29-1 to TRBJ2-5, with D uncertain. CDR1 is SQVTM and CDR2 is ANQGSEA in the germline V gene. The CDR3 sequence is 11 residues long. Using reference TRBV29-1 and TRBJ2-5 for the parts outside the CDR3, the full variable domain is SAVISQKPSRDICQRGTSLTIQCQVDSQVTMMFWYRQQPGQSLTLIATANQGSEATYESGFVIDKFPISRPNLTFSTLTVSNMSPEDSSIYLCAIDSWETQYFGPGTRLLVL.

The chain is built from TRBV7-9 and TRBJ2-3; D unresolved. Per the germline V gene, CDR1 is SEHNR and CDR2 is FQNEAQ (reference sequence). Trimming took 2 bases from V and 2 from J, leaving 5 bases between them. The CDR3 has 13 residues. The CDR3 nucleotides read TGTGCCAGCAGCTTAAGCTACACAGATACGCAGTATTTT. Translating it yields CASSLSYTDTQYF.

This chain joins TRBV6-1 and TRBJ1-4; D is unclear. V was clipped by 1 base and J by 4 bases, with 13 bases between them. Per the germline V gene, CDR1 is MNHNS and CDR2 is SASEGT. The CDR3 has 16 residues. The CDR3 here is CASSEGLSGGNEKLFF. The CDR3 bases are TGTGCCAGCAGTGAAGGGTTGAGCGGAGGTAATGAAAAACTGTTTTTT.

This clonotype was seen at least ten times. The V gene is TRBV7-2, the J gene TRBJ2-5; the D gene is possibly TRBD1 (7 bases). V was clipped by 5 bases and J by 1 base, with 11 bases between them. The germline CDR1 and CDR2 sequences are SGHTA and FQGNSA. There are 14 residues in the CDR3. CDR3 protein: CASSPQGGQETQYF. DNA for the CDR3: TGTGCCAGCAGCCCCCAGGGGGGCCAAGAGACCCAGTACTTC.

In its sample, this clonotype was seen once. This sequence joins TRBV6-2 or TRBV6-3 and TRBJ2-1, with 13 bases aligning to TRBD2. The J segment lost 10 bases and the V segment lost 2 bases, leaving 2 bases of the junction unmatched. The CDR3 extends over 14 amino acids. Germline V gene lookup returns CDR1 MNHEY and CDR2 SVGEGT. This chain's CDR3 is CASSYTSGGDEQFF. The CDR3 DNA reads as TGTGCCAGCAGTTACACTAGCGGGGGGGACGAGCAGTTCTTC.

The gene calls are TRBV7-9 and TRBJ1-1, with D unresolved. The V end lost 1 base, the J end lost 5 bases, and 8 bases lay between the germline ends. CDR3 length: 13 amino acids. Germline V gene sequence: CDR1 SEHNR, CDR2 FQNEAQ (reference sequence). The CDR3 here is CASSLDGGTEAFF. The CDR3 DNA reads TGTGCCAGCAGCTTAGATGGTGGGACTGAAGCTTTCTTT.

The chain uses TRBV15 and TRBJ2-7, with 7 bases matching TRBD2. V was pared by 0 bases and J by 5 bases, with 10 bases of the junction left unmatched. CDR3 length: 16 amino acids. In germline, CDR1 is LNHNV, CDR2 YYDKDF (reference sequence). This chain's CDR3 is CATSRDSGRENDEQYF. The CDR3 nucleotides read TGTGCCACCAGCAGAGATTCTGGGCGGGAGAACGACGAGCAGTACTTC.

This clonotype was observed a handful of times. The V and J genes are TRBV29-1 and TRBJ2-7, with 8 bases aligning to TRBD2. The CDR3 sequence is 13 residues long. V was clipped by 7 bases and J by 5 bases; unmatched bases: 10. Germline lookup yields CDR1 SQVTM and CDR2 ANQGSEA. For the CDR3, the DNA is TGCAGCGGGGGGGGTAGCGGGATCGACGAGCAGTACTTC. It codes for CSGGGSGIDEQYF.

The rearrangement uses TRBV3-1 and TRBJ1-1; no firm D call. The CDR3 is 14 residues long. Germline V gene lookup returns CDR1 LGHDT and CDR2 YNNKEL (reference sequence). The V and J ends lost 4 bases and 5 bases respectively, with 14 bases between them. The CDR3 region is CASSPRILMTEAFF. The CDR3 DNA sequence: TGTGCCAGCAGCCCCAGGATTTTAATGACTGAAGCTTTCTTT. The full variable domain, rest sourced from reference TRBV3-1 and TRBJ1-1, is DTAVSQTPKYLVTQMGNDKSIKCEQNLGHDTMYWYKQDSKKFLKIMFSYNNKELIINETVPNRFSPKSPDKAHLNLHINSLELGDSAVYFCASSPRILMTEAFFGQGTRLTVV.

This chain joins TRBV30 and TRBJ1-2; tentatively, D is TRBD1 (5 bases). The CDR3 loop spans 12 amino acids. Trimming took off 8 bases at V and 2 bases at J, with 12 bases between the two ends. CDR1 GTSNPN and CDR2 SVGIG come from the germline V gene (reference sequence). The CDR3, as DNA: TGTGCCCGGGGAACAGGAAACTATGGCTACACCTTC. This encodes CARGTGNYGYTF. The full variable domain, its missing parts supplied by reference TRBV30 and TRBJ1-2, is SQTIHQWPATLVQPVGSPLSLECTVEGTSNPNLYWYRQAAGRGLQLLFYSVGIGQISSEVPQNLSASRPQDRQFILSSKKLLLSDSGFYLCARGTGNYGYTFGSGTRLTVV.

This chain joins TRBV6-6 and TRBJ2-1, with a weak D call TRBD1 (5 bases). Germline V lookup: CDR1 MNHNY, CDR2 SVGAGI (reference sequence). The CDR3 is made up of 17 amino acids. V was clipped by 6 bases and J by 6 bases, with 24 bases between them. The CDR3 protein is CASSPGQGNSLGNEQFF. CDR3 DNA sequence: TGTGCCAGCAGCCCCGGCCAGGGTAATTCTTTGGGCAATGAGCAGTTCTTC.

The chain uses TRBV29-1 and TRBJ1-2; TRBD1 is a possible D gene (6 bases). The CDR3 spans 14 residues. CDR1 is SQVTM, CDR2 ANQGSEA, per germline. Trimming shortened V by 5 bases and J by 0 bases, and 13 bases separated the two germline ends. CDR3 in amino acids: CSVRRTVSNYGYTF. CDR3 nucleotides: TGCAGCGTTCGGAGGACAGTATCTAACTATGGCTACACCTTC.

This clonotype was counted only a few times. V gene TRBV29-1 combines with J gene TRBJ1-5; TRBD1 matches at 7 bases. This CDR3 region has 14 residues. Per the germline V gene, CDR1 is SQVTM and CDR2 is ANQGSEA. V shed 7 bases, J shed 4 bases, and the junction held 10 bases outside the gene matches. In DNA, the CDR3 is TGCAGCGCAATCCCGACAGGGCCTAATCAGCCCCAGCATTTT. As protein: CSAIPTGPNQPQHF.

V usage is TRBV12-3 or TRBV12-4 and J usage is TRBJ2-1, with TRBD2 matching 9 bases. J was trimmed by 1 base and V by 7 bases; bases with no gene match: 8. This CDR3 comprises 16 residues. The CDR3 DNA reads as TGTGCCAGCATTCAGACTAGCGGCAAGTCCTACAATGAGCAGTTCTTC. Protein: CASIQTSGKSYNEQFF.

The chain recombines TRBV7-2 with TRBJ2-1, with 8 bases lining up with TRBD2. Germline lookup yields CDR1 SGHTA and CDR2 FQGNSA. This CDR3 is 16 amino acids long. Unmatched junction bases numbered 9, after V lost 5 bases and J lost 3 bases. The CDR3 DNA sequence: TGTGCCAGCAGCCCACACTCGGCGGGGGGCTACAATGAGCAGTTCTTC. Protein sequence: CASSPHSAGGYNEQFF.

The chain links TRBV24-1 to TRBJ2-3; D is ambiguous. Germline lookup yields CDR1 KGHDR and CDR2 SFDVKD. V gave up 5 bases and J gave up 0 bases, with 11 bases separating them. The CDR3 contains 15 residues. Here the CDR3 reads CATSGLVGSTDTQYF. As DNA, the CDR3 is TGTGCCACCAGTGGGTTAGTCGGGAGCACAGATACGCAGTATTTT.

The rearrangement uses TRBV25-1 and TRBJ2-4; 8 bases are a match to TRBD2. The CDR3 covers 14 residues. Trimming at V came to 3 bases and at J to 6 bases, leaving 4 bases not matched to a gene. Looked up from germline, CDR1 is MGHDK and CDR2 is SYGVNS. CDR3 sequence reads: CASSDAGGGNIQYF. The CDR3 DNA follows: TGTGCCAGCAGTGATGCGGGGGGCGGAAACATTCAGTACTTC.

The V and J genes are TRBV12-3 or TRBV12-4 and TRBJ1-2; tentatively, D is TRBD1 (5 bases). This CDR3 spans 18 amino acids. V was cut by 3 bases and J by 3 bases, with 23 bases left in between. CDR3 nucleotides: TGTGCCAGCAGTTTTCCACCGAAAGACAGCCGTGAACACTATGGCTACACCTTC. Its translation is CASSFPPKDSREHYGYTF.

The J gene is TRBJ1-2, the V gene TRBV6-5; tentative D call: TRBD1 (5 bases). Trimming pared 6 bases from V and 4 bases from J, leaving 12 bases between. The germline V gene has CDR1 MNHEY and CDR2 SVGAGI. This CDR3 spans 13 amino acids. The CDR3 is CASRIGAAYGYTF. The CDR3 nucleotides read TGTGCCAGCAGGATAGGGGCCGCCTATGGCTACACCTTC.

The chain combines TRBV19 with TRBJ2-3; D is unclear. Trimming left V 3 bases short and J 0 bases short, with 7 bases between. Germline CDR1 reads LNHDA; CDR2 reads SQIVND (reference sequence). This CDR3 spans 14 amino acids. CDR3 DNA: TGTGCCAGTAGTATGAGTCTTAGCACAGATACGCAGTATTTT. Translating gives CASSMSLSTDTQYF.

The gene calls are TRBV7-9 and TRBJ1-4; TRBD1 might be the D (6 bases). Trimming pared 5 bases from V and 5 bases from J, leaving 18 bases between. This CDR3 comprises 16 residues. CDR1 and CDR2 (germline): SEHNR, FQNEAQ (reference sequence). In DNA form, the CDR3 reads TGTGCCAGCAGCCCCGCCGGCGGGACACTAAATGAAAAACTGTTTTTT. Residues: CASSPAGGTLNEKLFF.

The rearrangement joins TRBV27 to TRBJ2-1, with D hard to call. This CDR3 region has 15 residues. Trimming pared 8 bases from V and 0 bases from J, leaving 14 bases between. CDR1 and CDR2 (germline): MNHEY, SMNVEV (reference sequence). This CDR3 reads CASLGRMSSYNEQFF. The CDR3 DNA is TGTGCCAGCCTAGGACGGATGAGCTCCTACAATGAGCAGTTCTTC.

The chain combines TRBV12-5 with TRBJ2-1, with no clear D. Per the germline V gene, CDR1 is LGHNT and CDR2 is FRNRAP. Deletions cut 2 bases from V and 12 bases from J, with 17 bases between. The CDR3 contains 14 residues. DNA of the CDR3: TGTGCTAGTGGTTTGTCGTCCCTTAATATGAGGCAGTTCTTC. Amino acids: CASGLSSLNMRQFF.